This T cell receptor beta chain comes out of a study of blood T cell dynamics during melanoma immunotherapy. Study-wide results and limits: Disease-control patients' PBMC repertoires became either more clonal or more diverse at W3.

The table came from immunoSEQ multiplex PCR; TCRdb's copy has only in-frame clones and leaves some out. This sample carries about 7,000 clones, about four fifths of them seen once, and the ten largest clones take approximately 14%. About this clone: Its target is not known.

V was pared by 1 base and J by 6 bases, with 16 bases between. The germline gives CDR1 SGHVS, CDR2 FQNEAQ. The CDR3 runs to 15 residues. As to time point: week 3, after first cycle of checkpoint inhibitor. This TCR was recovered from a human donor with melanoma. The rearrangement joins TRBV7-8 to TRBJ2-7; D may be TRBD1 (5 bases). The sequenced sample was blood, obtained from a patient treated with checkpoint blockade. The CDR3 reads CASSLDASGSAEQYF. The CDR3 coding sequence is TGTGCCAGCAGCTTAGATGCATCAGGGTCAGCCGAGCAGTACTTC.